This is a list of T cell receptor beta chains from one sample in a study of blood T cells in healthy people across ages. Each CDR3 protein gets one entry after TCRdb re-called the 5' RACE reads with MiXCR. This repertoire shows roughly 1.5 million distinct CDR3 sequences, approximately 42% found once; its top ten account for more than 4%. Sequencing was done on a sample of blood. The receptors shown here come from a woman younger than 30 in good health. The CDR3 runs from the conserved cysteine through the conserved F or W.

CASSWGALSYEQYF	TRBV27	14
CAGTSGGHNNEQFF	TRBV12-2	14
CSARDTGGAGYGYTF	TRBV20-1	15
CASSHNFQETQYF	TRBV3-1	13
CASSLDGGANEQFF	TRBV7-2	14
CASSVNRLAEYNEQFF	TRBV10-2	16
CASSFQLLRDSPYGYTF	TRBV5-6	17
CASSFQVYEQYF	TRBV7-9	12
CASSGTGTENFEQYF	TRBV9	15
CASSLGAREPHEQYF	TRBV7-9	15
CVTAGGEYEQYF	TRBV10-3	12
CASTLPGRKDEQFF	TRBV28	14
CASSSPLAGASYEQYF	TRBV11-2	16
CAISGKTGSPGNEQYF	TRBV10-3	16